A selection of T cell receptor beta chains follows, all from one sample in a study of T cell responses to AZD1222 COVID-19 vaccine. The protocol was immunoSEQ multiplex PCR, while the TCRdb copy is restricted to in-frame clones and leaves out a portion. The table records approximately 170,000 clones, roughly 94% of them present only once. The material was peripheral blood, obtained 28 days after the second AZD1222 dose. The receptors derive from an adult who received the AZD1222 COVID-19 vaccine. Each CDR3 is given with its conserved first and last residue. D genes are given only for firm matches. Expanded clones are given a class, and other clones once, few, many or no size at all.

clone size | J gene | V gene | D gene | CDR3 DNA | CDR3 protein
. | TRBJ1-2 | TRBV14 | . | TGTGCCAGCAGCCAAGTGGGTAGGCATGGCTACACCTTC | CASSQVGRHGYTF
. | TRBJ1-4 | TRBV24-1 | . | TGTGCCACCAGTGATTTATCGACAGTCATACGCGAAAAACTGTTTTTT | CATSDLSTVIREKLFF
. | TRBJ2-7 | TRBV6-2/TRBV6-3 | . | TGTGCCAGCAGTTATGAGGACACCGGGGGTTACGAGCAGTACTTC | CASSYEDTGGYEQYF
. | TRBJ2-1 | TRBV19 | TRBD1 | TGTGCCAGTAGTATAGATCAGGGGGCCTACAATGAGCAGTTCTTC | CASSIDQGAYNEQFF
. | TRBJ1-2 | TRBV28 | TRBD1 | TGTGCCAGCACCTTGGGGACAGGGGGATATGGCTACACCTTC | CASTLGTGGYGYTF
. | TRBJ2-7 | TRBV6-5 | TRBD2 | TGTGCCAGCAGTTACCAAGGACTAGTCAACGAGCAGTACTTC | CASSYQGLVNEQYF
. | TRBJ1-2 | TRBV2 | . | TGTGCCAGCAGTGAAGGTGAGGCGGGTCGGAGTGGCTACACCTTC | CASSEGEAGRSGYTF
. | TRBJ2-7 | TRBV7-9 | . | TGTGCCAGCAGCTTAGACGGCAGGGTAGCCGGCGAGCAGTACTTC | CASSLDGRVAGEQYF
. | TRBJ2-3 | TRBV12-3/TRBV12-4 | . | TGTGCCAGCAGTTTCACAGATACGCAGTATTTT | CASSFTDTQYF
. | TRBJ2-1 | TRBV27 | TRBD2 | TGTGCCAGCACCCTTAGCGGGCCCTACAATGAGCAGTTCTTC | CASTLSGPYNEQFF
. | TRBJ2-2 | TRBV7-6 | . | TGTGCCAGCAGACAGTGGGACACCGGGGAGCTGTTTTTT | CASRQWDTGELFF
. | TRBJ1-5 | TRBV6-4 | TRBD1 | TGTGCCAGCAGCCGACAGGGAGAACAGCCCCAGCATTTT | CASSRQGEQPQHF
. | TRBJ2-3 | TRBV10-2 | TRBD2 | TGCGCCAGCCTACTAGCGGGAGTTGCTACAGATACGCAGTATTTT | CASLLAGVATDTQYF
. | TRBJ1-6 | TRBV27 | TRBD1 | TGTGCCAGCACCAGTTTCGGGACAGGGAATTCACCCCTCCACTTT | CASTSFGTGNSPLHF
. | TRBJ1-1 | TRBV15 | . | TGTGCCACCAGCAGAGAAGGGACGAACACTGAAGCTTTCTTT | CATSREGTNTEAFF
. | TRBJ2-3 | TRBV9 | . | TGTGCCAGCAGCGTAGAAGGAGGGGAAGGAGGGAGCTCCCACAGGGCAGATACGCAGTATTTT | CASSVEGGEGGSSHRADTQYF
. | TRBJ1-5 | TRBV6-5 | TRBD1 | TGTGCCAGCAGTCTGGACAGGTCTAGCAATCAGCCCCAGCATTTT | CASSLDRSSNQPQHF
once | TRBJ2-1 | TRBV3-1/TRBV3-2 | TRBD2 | TGTGCCAGCAGCCGTGGCGGGAGAGGGCCACTCCATGAGCAGTTCTTC | CASSRGGRGPLHEQFF
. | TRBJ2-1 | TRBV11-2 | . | TGTGCCAGCAGCTTAGAGGCAGGCCAGGGGAGGTACAATGAGCAGTTCTTC | CASSLEAGQGRYNEQFF
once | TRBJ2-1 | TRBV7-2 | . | TGTGCCAGCAGCTTAGCTAACTTATACCTCGGTGAGCAGTTCTTC | CASSLANLYLGEQFF
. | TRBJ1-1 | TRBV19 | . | TGTGCCAGTAGTATAGATGGGGGGCTGGACACTGAAGCTTTCTTT | CASSIDGGLDTEAFF
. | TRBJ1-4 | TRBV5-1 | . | TGCGCCAGCAGCCTCCCAGATGCAACTAATGAAAAACTGTTTTTT | CASSLPDATNEKLFF
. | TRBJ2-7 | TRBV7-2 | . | TGTGCCAGCAGTCGGGACCGGGCCTACGAGCAGTACTTC | CASSRDRAYEQYF
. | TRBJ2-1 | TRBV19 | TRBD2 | TGTGCCAGTAGTATCGGCGGGAGCCTGGGGAATGAGCAGTTCTTC | CASSIGGSLGNEQFF
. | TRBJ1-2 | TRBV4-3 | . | TGCGCCAGCAGCCAAGGACGTCTAGCGGGCGGCTATGGCTACACCTTC | CASSQGRLAGGYGYTF
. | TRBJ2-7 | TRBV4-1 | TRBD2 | TGCGCCAGCAGCCAAGGAACGTACCCGGGAGGTAGCGGGAGACACTTGGGTTACGAGCAGTACTTC | CASSQGTYPGGSGRHLGYEQYF
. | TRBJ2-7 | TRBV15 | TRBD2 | TGTGCCACAAGGACTAGCGGGAGCCCCCACGAGCAGTACTTC | CATRTSGSPHEQYF
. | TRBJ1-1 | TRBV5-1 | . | TGCGCCAGCAGCTTTACAGAACTCCGGACTGAAGCTTTCTTT | CASSFTELRTEAFF
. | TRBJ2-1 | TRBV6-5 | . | TGTGCCAGCAACATTGGGGTAGGGTTAAATGAGCAGTTCTTC | CASNIGVGLNEQFF
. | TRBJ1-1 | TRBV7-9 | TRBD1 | TGTGCCAGCAGCTTAAGGGACAGGAACACTGAAGCTTTCTTT | CASSLRDRNTEAFF
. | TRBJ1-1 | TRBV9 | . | TGTGCCAGCAGCACCCGACAGGTGGGCACTGAAGCTTTCTTT | CASSTRQVGTEAFF
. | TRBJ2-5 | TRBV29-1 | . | TGCAGCCCGTGGACCAACTGCGGGCCCAGGGGCCTTCAAGAGACCCAGTACTTC | CSPWTNCGPRGLQETQYF
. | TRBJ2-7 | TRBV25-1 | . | TGTGCCAGCAGTGAATACGGAGGGGAATACGAGCAGTACTTC | CASSEYGGEYEQYF
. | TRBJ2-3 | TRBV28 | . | TGTGCCAGCAGGGGAGGGGGAGCGGATACGCAGTATTTT | CASRGGGADTQYF
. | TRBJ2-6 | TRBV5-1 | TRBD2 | TGCGCCAGCAGCTTGGGGACTAGCGGGTCCTCTGGGGCCAACGTCCTGACTTTC | CASSLGTSGSSGANVLTF
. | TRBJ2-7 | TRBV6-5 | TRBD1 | TGTGCCAGCGGTTCCCGGGACAGTACTACGGAGCAGTACTTC | CASGSRDSTTEQYF
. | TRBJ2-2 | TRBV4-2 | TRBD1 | TGTGCCAGCAGCCCGGGACAGGGGGCGAACACCGGGGAGCTGTTTTTT | CASSPGQGANTGELFF
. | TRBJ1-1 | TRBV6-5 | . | TGTGCCAGCAGTTACCTCCCGAACACTGAAGCTTTCTTT | CASSYLPNTEAFF
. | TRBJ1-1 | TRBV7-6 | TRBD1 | TGTGCCAGCAGCTCGACAGGGGGCATGAACACTGAAGCTTTCTTT | CASSSTGGMNTEAFF
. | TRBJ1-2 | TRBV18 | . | TGTGCCAGCTCCCCCACCCGGGGGGATGGAGGCTACACCTTC | CASSPTRGDGGYTF
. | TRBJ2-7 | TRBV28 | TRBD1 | TGTGCCAGCAGTTTAGGGGGGACAGGGGCCTACGAGCAGTACTTC | CASSLGGTGAYEQYF
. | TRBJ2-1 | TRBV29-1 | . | TGCAGAGTTGAAGGGGAAACAGAATACTACAATGAGCAGTTCTTC | CRVEGETEYYNEQFF
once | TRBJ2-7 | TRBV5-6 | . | TGTGCCAGCACGGATGCAGGGGTGGGTTACGAGCAGTACTTC | CASTDAGVGYEQYF
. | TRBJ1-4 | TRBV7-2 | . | TGTGCCAGCAGCTTAGACCCGACAGACGGGTTGAAGGGAAAGATGTTTTTT | CASSLDPTDGLKGKMFF
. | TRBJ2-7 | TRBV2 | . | TGTGCCAGCAAGGGGGGAGGTGGGTCCTACGAGCAGTACTTC | CASKGGGGSYEQYF
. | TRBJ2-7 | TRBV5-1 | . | TGCGCCAGCAGCTTGGAAGGTTCTGGGGGCTACGAGCAGTACTTC | CASSLEGSGGYEQYF
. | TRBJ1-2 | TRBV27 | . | TGTGCCAGCAGACAGGGTGGCGGCTACACCTTC | CASRQGGGYTF
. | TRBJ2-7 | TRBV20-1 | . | TGCAGTGCTAGTGGGACACCATTCTACGAGCAGTACTTC | CSASGTPFYEQYF
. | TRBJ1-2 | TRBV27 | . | TGTGCCAGCAGTCCTCCCGGCCCCATCTATGGCTACACCTTC | CASSPPGPIYGYTF
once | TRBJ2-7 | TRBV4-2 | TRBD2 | TGTGCCAGCAGCCAAGAGGATAGCGGGACGTACGAGCAGTACTTC | CASSQEDSGTYEQYF
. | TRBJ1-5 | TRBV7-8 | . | TGTGCCAGCAGCCGCCTTAGAGGTCAGCCCCAGCATTTT | CASSRLRGQPQHF